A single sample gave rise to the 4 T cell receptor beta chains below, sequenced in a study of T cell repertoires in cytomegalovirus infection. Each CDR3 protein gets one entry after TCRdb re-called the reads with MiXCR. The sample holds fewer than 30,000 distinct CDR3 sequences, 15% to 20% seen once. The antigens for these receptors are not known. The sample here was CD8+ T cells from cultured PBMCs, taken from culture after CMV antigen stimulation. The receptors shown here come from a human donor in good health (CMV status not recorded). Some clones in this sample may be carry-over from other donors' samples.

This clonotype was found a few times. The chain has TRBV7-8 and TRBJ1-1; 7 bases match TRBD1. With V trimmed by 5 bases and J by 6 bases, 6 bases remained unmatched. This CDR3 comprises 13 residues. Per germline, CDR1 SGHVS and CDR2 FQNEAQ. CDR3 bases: TGTGCCAGCAGCGGCAGGGGGACCCCTGAAGCTTTCTTT. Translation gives CASSGRGTPEAFF.

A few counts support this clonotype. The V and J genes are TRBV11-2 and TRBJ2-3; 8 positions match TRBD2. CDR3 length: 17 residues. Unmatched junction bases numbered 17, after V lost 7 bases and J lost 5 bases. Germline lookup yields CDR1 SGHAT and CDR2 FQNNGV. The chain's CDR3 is CASTLLKPGGPKDTQYF. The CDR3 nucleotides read TGTGCCAGCACCCTCCTAAAGCCGGGAGGGCCGAAAGATACGCAGTATTTT.

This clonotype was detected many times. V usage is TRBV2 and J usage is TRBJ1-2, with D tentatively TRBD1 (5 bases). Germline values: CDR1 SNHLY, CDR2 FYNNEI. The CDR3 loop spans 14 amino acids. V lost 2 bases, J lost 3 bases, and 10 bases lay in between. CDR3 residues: CASSEIGQDYGYTF. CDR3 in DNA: TGTGCCAGCAGTGAAATTGGACAAGACTATGGCTACACCTTC.

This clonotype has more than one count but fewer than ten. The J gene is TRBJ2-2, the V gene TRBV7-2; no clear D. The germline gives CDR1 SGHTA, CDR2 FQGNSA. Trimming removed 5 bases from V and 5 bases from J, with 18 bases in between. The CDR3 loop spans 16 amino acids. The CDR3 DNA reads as TGTGCCAGCAGCAACAAGCCCGCCCTGGGGACCGGGGAGCTGTTTTTT. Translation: CASSNKPALGTGELFF.